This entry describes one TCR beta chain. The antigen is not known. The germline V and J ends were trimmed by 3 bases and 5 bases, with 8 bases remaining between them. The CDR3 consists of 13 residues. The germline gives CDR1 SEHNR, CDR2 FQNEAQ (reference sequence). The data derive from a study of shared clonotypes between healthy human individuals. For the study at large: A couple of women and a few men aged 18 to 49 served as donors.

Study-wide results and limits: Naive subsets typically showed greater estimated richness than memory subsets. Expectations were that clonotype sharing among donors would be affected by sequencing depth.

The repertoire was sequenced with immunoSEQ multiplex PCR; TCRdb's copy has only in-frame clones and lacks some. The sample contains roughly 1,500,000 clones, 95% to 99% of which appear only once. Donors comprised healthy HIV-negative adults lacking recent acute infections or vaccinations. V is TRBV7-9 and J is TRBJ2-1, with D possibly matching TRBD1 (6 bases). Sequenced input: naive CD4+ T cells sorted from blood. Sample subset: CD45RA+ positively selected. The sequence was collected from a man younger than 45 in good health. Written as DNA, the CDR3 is TGTGCCAGCAGCTTCTACAGGGACAATGAGCAGTTCTTC. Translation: CASSFYRDNEQFF.